The 15 T cell receptor beta chains listed next were all sequenced from one sample in a study of T cell repertoires in cytomegalovirus infection. Each CDR3 protein is one row after TCRdb ran MiXCR on the reads. The table shows around 450,000 distinct CDR3 sequences, with 10% to 12% occurring only once. Specimen: PBMCs. The receptor source for this set is a human donor in good health (CMV status not recorded). Some clones in this sample may be carry-over from other donors' samples.

This clonotype was picked up a small number of times. J is TRBJ2-2 and V is TRBV12-3 or TRBV12-4, with a tentative D call TRBD1 (5 bases). CDR3 length: 11 residues. The V end was cut by 10 bases, the J end by 8 bases, with 11 bases between. The CDR3 is CATREGGELFF. The CDR3, as DNA: TGTGCCACCAGGGAAGGTGGGGAGCTGTTTTTT.

This clonotype was observed many times. The chain couples TRBV13 to TRBJ2-3, with 14 bases that match TRBD2. Trimming removed 6 bases from V and 8 bases from J; junction bases left unmatched: 7. Germline CDR1 is PRHDT and CDR2 is FYEKMQ (reference sequence). The CDR3 sequence is 15 residues long. The CDR3 loop is CASSGLAGGMGTQYF. CDR3 in DNA: TGTGCCAGCAGTGGACTAGCGGGAGGAATGGGTACGCAGTATTTT. The variable domain in full, with the rest retrieved from reference TRBV13 and TRBJ2-3, is AAGVIQSPRHLIKEKRETATLKCYPIPRHDTVYWYQQGPGQDPQFLISFYEKMQSDKGSIPDRFSAQQFSDYHSELNMSSLELGDSALYFCASSGLAGGMGTQYFGPGTRLTVL.

The chain combines TRBV6-6 with TRBJ2-2; D not certain. The CDR3 is made up of 12 amino acids. CDR1 is MNHNY and CDR2 is SVGAGI in the germline V gene (reference sequence). The CDR3 is CGTDASTGELFF. The CDR3 DNA is TGTGGGACGGACGCCAGCACCGGGGAGCTGTTTTTT.

This clonotype was counted only a few times. V usage is TRBV20-1 and J usage is TRBJ1-1; possible D gene TRBD1, 6 bases. V lost 4 bases, J lost 1 base, and 10 bases lay in between. CDR3 size: 13 residues. Germline assignment: CDR1 DFQATT and CDR2 SNEGSKA (reference sequence). CDR3 sequence: CSATDRKNTEAFF. Here the CDR3 DNA reads TGCAGTGCTACCGACAGGAAGAACACTGAAGCTTTCTTT.

A remark on this clonotype: A single base separates this from a much larger clone, so it may be a read error. This chain joins TRBV19 and TRBJ1-5; D is ambiguous. The germline CDR1 and CDR2 sequences are LNHDA and SQIVND (reference sequence). This CDR3 is built from 12 residues. CDR3 in amino acids: CASSISSQPQQF. The CDR3 DNA is TGTGCCAGTAGTATAAGCAGTCAGCCCCAGCAATTT. The full variable domain, rest sourced from reference TRBV19 and TRBJ1-5, is DGGITQSPKYLFRKEGQNVTLSCEQNLNHDAMYWYRQDPGQGLRLIYYSQIVNDFQKGDIAEGYSVSREKKESFPLTVTSAQKNPTAFYLCASSISSQPQQFGDGTRLSIL.

This clonotype was observed a handful of times. The chain carries TRBV9 and TRBJ1-1; D possibly corresponds to TRBD1 (5 bases). CDR3 size: 14 residues. In germline, CDR1 is SGDLS, CDR2 YYNGEE. V lost 0 bases and J 4 bases, leaving 10 bases between the germline ends. The CDR3 loop reads CASSVGQRGTEAFF. CDR3 coding DNA: TGTGCCAGCAGCGTAGGACAGCGAGGCACTGAAGCTTTCTTT.

This clonotype was recorded many times. J is TRBJ2-1 and V is TRBV20-1; TRBD2 matches 8 bases. With 0 bases clipped from V and 10 bases from J, the junction kept 8 bases outside the gene matches. The CDR3 spans 14 residues. Germline V lookup: CDR1 DFQATT, CDR2 SNEGSKA (reference sequence). CDR3 coding DNA: TGCAGTGCTAGAGATCCCGGGGGGGCAAGGGAGCAGTTCTTC. Translating it yields CSARDPGGAREQFF.

The gene calls are TRBV6-5 and TRBJ1-2, with TRBD1 matching 7 bases. The germline V gene encodes CDR1 MNHEY and CDR2 SVGAGI. The CDR3 covers 17 residues. V lost 0 bases and J lost 5; bases outside the gene matches: 12. CDR3 nucleotides: TGTGCCAGCAGTTACTCGAGAACGTGGGGGACAGCTTATGGCTACACCTTC. It encodes CASSYSRTWGTAYGYTF.

This clonotype has a handful of counts. The genes are TRBV7-3 and TRBJ2-1, with TRBD1 identical over 8 bases. J lost 7 bases, V lost 1 base, and 12 bases had no gene match. CDR3 length: 17 residues. Looked up from germline, CDR1 is SGHTA and CDR2 is FQGTGA. This CDR3 is CASSLMGSGGSVNEQFF. CDR3 coding DNA: TGTGCCAGCAGCTTAATGGGCTCAGGGGGCTCAGTGAATGAGCAGTTCTTC.

The rearrangement links TRBV9 to TRBJ2-7; 10 nucleotides match TRBD2. This CDR3 spans 15 amino acids. The V and J ends lost 0 bases and 5 bases, in that order; junction bases with no gene match: 5. CDR1 is SGDLS, CDR2 YYNGEE, per germline. The CDR3 bases are TGTGCCAGCAGCGTAGGGGCTAGCGGGAGCAACGAGCAGTACTTC. Amino acid sequence: CASSVGASGSNEQYF.

Notes on this clonotype: A much larger clone lies a single base off, so this may be a read error. This chain links TRBV12-3 or TRBV12-4 with TRBJ2-3; TRBD1 matches 7 bases. The CDR3 has 17 amino acids. V was pared by 4 bases and J by 2 bases, with 12 bases of the junction left unmatched. The CDR3 DNA reads as TGTGCCAGCAGTTCCCTCCGGACAGGTATAACCACAGATACGCAGTATTTT. It is translated as CASSSLRTGITTDTQYF.

The V gene is TRBV18, the J gene TRBJ2-7; unclear D gene. The germline V and J ends were trimmed by 3 bases and 4 bases, with 10 bases remaining between them. Germline V gene sequence: CDR1 KGHSH, CDR2 LQKENI. The CDR3 length is 13 residues. CDR3 loop: CASSPVEAYEQYF. In DNA form, the CDR3 reads TGTGCCAGCTCACCTGTAGAGGCATACGAGCAGTACTTC.

The table lists this clonotype with a few counts. The chain uses TRBV10-2 and TRBJ2-2, with TRBD2 as a possible D gene (6 bases). The CDR3 extends over 12 amino acids. Trimming shortened V by 7 bases and J by 8 bases, and 11 bases separated the two germline ends. Germline CDR1 WSHSY, CDR2 SAAADI. The CDR3 loop is CASTNLAGELFF. The CDR3 DNA reads as TGCGCCAGCACTAATCTAGCGGGGGAGCTGTTTTTT.

This clonotype was found many times. The chain recombines TRBV28 with TRBJ2-1; 12 positions match TRBD2. Germline V gene sequence: CDR1 MDHEN, CDR2 SYDVKM. CDR3 length equals 14 residues. V gave up 8 bases and J gave up 4 bases; unmatched junction bases: 3. The CDR3 DNA reads TGTGCCAGCTATACTAGCGGGGGGTACAATGAGCAGTTCTTC. This gives the protein CASYTSGGYNEQFF.

There are many counts of this clonotype. The V call is TRBV6-1, the J call TRBJ1-3; D is undetermined. The germline CDR1 and CDR2 sequences are MNHNS and SASEGT. Trimming removed 6 bases from V and 4 bases from J, with 13 bases in between. This CDR3 is built from 14 residues. The CDR3 DNA reads TGTGCCAGCAGCTGGGTCATCGCCGGAAACACCATATATTTT. It encodes CASSWVIAGNTIYF.